What follows are 29 T cell receptor beta chains derived from one specimen sequenced in a study of technical replicates of blood from a handful of donors. The data were produced by immunoSEQ multiplex PCR, yet TCRdb's version contains in-frame clones alone and is incomplete. The sample records about 74,000 clones, approximately 96% being singletons. Sequences were obtained from T cells isolated from PBMCs. These receptors all stem from a human donor in good health.

This chain uses TRBV7-9 with TRBJ1-2; 7 nucleotides align to TRBD1. V shed 1 base and J 5 bases; nucleotides not matched to a gene: 7. Germline values: CDR1 SEHNR, CDR2 FQNEAQ (reference sequence). CDR3 length: 15 amino acids. CDR3 sequence: CASSLVDREVYGYTF. The CDR3 DNA is TGTGCCAGCAGCTTAGTCGACAGGGAGGTGTATGGCTACACCTTC.

This chain connects TRBV5-1 to TRBJ1-2; 7 bases align to TRBD1. This CDR3 has 14 residues. With 2 bases clipped from V and 2 bases from J, the junction kept 3 bases outside the gene matches. Germline V gene sequence: CDR1 SGHRS, CDR2 YFSETQ. CDR3 loop: CASSLEGANYGYTF. In nucleotides, the CDR3 is TGCGCCAGCAGCTTAGAGGGGGCCAACTATGGCTACACCTTC.

The chain uses TRBV30 and TRBJ2-1, with 7 bases fitting TRBD2. The J segment lost 9 bases and the V segment lost 2 bases, leaving 13 bases of the junction unmatched. Per the germline V gene, CDR1 is GTSNPN and CDR2 is SVGIG (reference sequence). The CDR3 extends over 15 amino acids. The CDR3 region is CAWSLREIGVSEQFF. DNA of the CDR3: TGTGCCTGGAGTTTGCGGGAGATCGGGGTTAGTGAGCAGTTCTTC.

The genes are TRBV7-8 and TRBJ1-2, with unresolved D. CDR1 and CDR2 (germline): SGHVS, FQNEAQ. CDR3 length: 13 residues. The germline V and J ends were trimmed by 4 bases and 4 bases, with 10 bases remaining between them. The CDR3 coding sequence is TGTGCCAGCAGCTCCCCGAGTCTCTATGGCTACACCTTC. It specifies CASSSPSLYGYTF. Together with reference TRBV7-8 and TRBJ1-2, the CDR3 gives the full variable domain: GAGVSQSPRYKVAKRGQDVALRCDPISGHVSLFWYQQALGQGPEFLTYFQNEAQLDKSGLPSDRFFAERPEGSVSTLKIQRTQQEDSAVYLCASSSPSLYGYTFGSGTRLTVV.

V usage is TRBV25-1 and J usage is TRBJ1-5, with D tentatively TRBD1 (5 bases). V dropped 2 bases and J dropped 7 bases, with 21 bases sitting between them. Germline assignment: CDR1 MGHDK and CDR2 SYGVNS. The CDR3 spans 17 residues. This CDR3 reads CASSEASGPVLYQPQHF. In DNA, the CDR3 is TGTGCCAGCAGTGAAGCTTCAGGGCCGGTCTTGTACCAGCCCCAGCATTTT.

The rearrangement uses TRBV7-9 and TRBJ2-3; possibly TRBD2 for D (6 bases). Between the trimmed V and J ends, which lost 7 bases and 1 base, there was a span of 15 bases. The CDR3 consists of 15 residues. CDR1 SEHNR and CDR2 FQNEAQ come from the germline V gene (reference sequence). CDR3 sequence (DNA): TGTGCCAGCACCGTACTAGCTTCTCGCACAGATACGCAGTATTTT. Its translation: CASTVLASRTDTQYF.

The J gene is TRBJ1-2, the V gene TRBV5-1; TRBD1 agrees at 10 bases. The junction had 10 bases not matched to a gene; V was cut back by 4 bases and J by 1 base. Germline CDR1 reads SGHRS; CDR2 reads YFSETQ. The length of the CDR3 is 17 residues. The CDR3 loop reads CASSTGRTGGFNYGYTF. The CDR3 bases are TGCGCCAGCAGCACAGGAAGGACAGGGGGATTTAACTATGGCTACACCTTC.

The gene calls are TRBV25-1 and TRBJ2-1; 9 bases agree with TRBD1. The CDR3 contains 15 residues. Trimming removed 1 base from V and 5 bases from J; junction bases left unmatched: 3. In germline, CDR1 is MGHDK, CDR2 SYGVNS. The CDR3 is CASSESGTGNNEQFF. For the CDR3, the DNA is TGTGCCAGCAGTGAATCAGGGACAGGGAACAATGAGCAGTTCTTC. Drawing the rest from reference TRBV25-1 and TRBJ2-1, the complete variable domain is EADIYQTPRYLVIGTGKKITLECSQTMGHDKMYWYQQDPGMELHLIHYSYGVNSTEKGDLSSESTVSRIRTEHFPLTLESARPSHTSQYLCASSESGTGNNEQFFGPGTRLTVL.

The chain joins TRBV30 to TRBJ2-4; D gene ambiguous. The V gene lost 4 bases and the J gene lost 8 bases, with 15 bases spanning the gap. This CDR3 is 13 amino acids long. The germline V gene has CDR1 GTSNPN and CDR2 SVGIG (reference sequence). CDR3 sequence reads: CAWIPHLTDIQYF. Written as DNA, the CDR3 is TGTGCCTGGATCCCTCACCTTACGGACATTCAGTACTTC.

V and J are TRBV19 and TRBJ2-7, with 11 bases matching TRBD2. CDR1 and CDR2 from the germline V gene are LNHDA and SQIVND (reference sequence). This CDR3 spans 14 amino acids. Trimming removed 5 bases from V and 4 bases from J; junction bases left unmatched: 4. The CDR3: CASSWTSGSYEQYF. CDR3 coding DNA: TGTGCCAGTAGTTGGACTAGCGGGTCTTACGAGCAGTACTTC.

This sequence joins TRBV10-3 and TRBJ1-5, with a possible D match to TRBD1 (5 bases). Germline V lookup: CDR1 ENHRY, CDR2 SYGVKD. This CDR3 region has 15 residues. Trimming removed 2 bases at V and 3 bases at J, with 11 bases between. The CDR3 DNA is TGTGCCATCAGTGAGGACGGGACTTCCAATCAGCCCCAGCATTTT. Amino acids: CAISEDGTSNQPQHF.

The V gene is TRBV10-3, the J gene TRBJ1-1; 10 bases are a match to TRBD1. V lost 4 bases, J lost 0 bases, and 14 bases stayed unmatched. Germline V gene data show CDR1 as ENHRY and CDR2 as SYGVKD. CDR3 size: 19 residues. CDR3 coding DNA: TGTGCCATCAGTGGTCTTTTCGGGACAGGGGCGAAGGTGAACACTGAAGCTTTCTTT. It encodes CAISGLFGTGAKVNTEAFF.

The chain combines TRBV19 with TRBJ1-2, with 8 positions matching TRBD1. This CDR3 has 14 amino acids. J was trimmed by 8 bases and V by 3 bases; bases with no gene match: 8. Germline-derived CDR1 and CDR2 are LNHDA and SQIVND (reference sequence). CDR3: CASSIPDRVKGYTF. In nucleotides, the CDR3 is TGTGCCAGTAGTATTCCGGACAGGGTAAAAGGCTACACCTTC.

J is TRBJ2-3 and V is TRBV10-3; 10 bases align to TRBD2. V was pared by 6 bases and J by 3 bases, with 6 bases of the junction left unmatched. The CDR3 is made up of 15 amino acids. The germline V gene encodes CDR1 ENHRY and CDR2 SYGVKD. Written as DNA, the CDR3 is TGTGCCATCAGCCTCCTAGCGGGAGAAACAGATACGCAGTATTTT. It codes for CAISLLAGETDTQYF.

In this sample, this clone turned up once. J is TRBJ2-1 and V is TRBV4-2; TRBD2 agrees at 8 bases. The CDR3 length is 14 residues. Germline V CDR1 and CDR2: LGHNA, YNFKEQ. Trimming removed 3 bases from V and 6 bases from J; junction bases left unmatched: 4. The CDR3, as DNA: TGTGCCAGCAGCCATCTGCGGGAGGTCAATGAGCAGTTCTTC. Translated, it gives CASSHLREVNEQFF.

This chain connects TRBV29-1 to TRBJ2-1, with D hard to call. CDR1 is SQVTM and CDR2 is ANQGSEA in the germline V gene. V was clipped by 4 bases and J by 0 bases, with 7 bases between them. The CDR3 contains 13 residues. Here the CDR3 reads CSVVPSSYNEQFF. The CDR3 DNA follows: TGCAGCGTTGTTCCGAGCTCCTACAATGAGCAGTTCTTC.

The V gene is TRBV4-2, the J gene TRBJ1-1; 7 positions agree with TRBD1. CDR1 is LGHNA and CDR2 is YNFKEQ in the germline V gene. This CDR3 region has 15 residues. Losses at the gene ends were 0 bases for V and 11 bases for J; bases not matched to a gene: 12. The CDR3 sequence: CASSQEAGGWSLAFF. The CDR3 nucleotides read TGTGCCAGCAGCCAAGAGGCAGGGGGATGGAGTTTGGCTTTCTTT.

The chain carries TRBV9 and TRBJ1-5; no definite D call. Trimming cost V 4 bases and J 6 bases, with 17 bases left between them. The CDR3 is 15 residues long. From germline, CDR1 is SGDLS and CDR2 YYNGEE. The CDR3 sequence: CASSTTGSGSQPQHF. DNA of the CDR3: TGTGCCAGCAGCACCACTGGGAGCGGGAGTCAGCCCCAGCATTTT. Full variable domain (outside the CDR3, taken from reference TRBV9 and TRBJ1-5): DSGVTQTPKHLITATGQRVTLRCSPRSGDLSVYWYQQSLDQGLQFLIQYYNGEERAKGNILERFSAQQFPDLHSELNLSSLELGDSALYFCASSTTGSGSQPQHFGDGTRLSIL.

This rearrangement joins TRBV7-9 to TRBJ2-3; D may be TRBD2 (5 bases). The CDR3 consists of 14 residues. Germline V gene data show CDR1 as SEHNR and CDR2 as FQNEAQ (reference sequence). V shed 6 bases and J shed 4 bases, with 14 bases lying between them. The CDR3 loop is CASRWTEKADTQYF. Here the CDR3 DNA reads TGTGCCAGCAGATGGACTGAGAAAGCAGATACGCAGTATTTT.

V usage is TRBV5-6 and J usage is TRBJ1-5; TRBD1 is a possible D gene (6 bases). This CDR3 region has 14 residues. Trimming removed 4 bases at V and 4 bases at J, with 12 bases between. Germline values: CDR1 SGHDT, CDR2 YYEEEE. The CDR3 reads CASSRSGQNQPQHF. The DNA for the CDR3 is TGTGCCAGCAGCCGCTCAGGACAGAATCAGCCCCAGCATTTT.

The rearrangement joins TRBV5-6 to TRBJ1-5; TRBD1 is a possible D gene (5 bases). Germline CDR1 SGHDT, CDR2 YYEEEE. This CDR3 comprises 15 residues. V lost 3 bases to trimming and J lost 0 bases, with 10 bases between them. In DNA form, the CDR3 reads TGTGCCAGCAGCTGGCGCGGGGGTAGCAATCAGCCCCAGCATTTT. It codes for CASSWRGGSNQPQHF.

This chain joins TRBV2 and TRBJ1-2, with 7 nucleotides matching TRBD1. The CDR3 covers 15 residues. V shed 6 bases and J 4 bases; nucleotides not matched to a gene: 11. In germline, CDR1 is SNHLY, CDR2 FYNNEI. CDR3 DNA sequence: TGTGCCAGCAGCATTACGGGACAGATATCCTATGGCTACACCTTC. As protein: CASSITGQISYGYTF.

The chain carries TRBV7-9 and TRBJ2-4; possible D gene TRBD1, 6 bases. The CDR3 covers 13 residues. Trimming cost V 5 bases and J 6 bases, with 11 bases left between them. Germline-derived CDR1 and CDR2 are SEHNR and FQNEAQ (reference sequence). In DNA form, the CDR3 reads TGTGCCAGCAGCCTTTTGGGGGCAAACATTCAGTACTTC. It yields the protein CASSLLGANIQYF. Filled out from reference TRBV7-9 and TRBJ2-4, the complete variable domain reads DTGVSQNPRHKITKRGQNVTFRCDPISEHNRLYWYRQTLGQGPEFLTYFQNEAQLEKSRLLSDRFSAERPKGSFSTLEIQRTEQGDSAMYLCASSLLGANIQYFGAGTRLSVL.

This clone has only a few counts. The chain joins TRBV29-1 to TRBJ1-2; tentative D call: TRBD1 (5 bases). This CDR3 comprises 12 residues. Trimming took off 4 bases at V and 2 bases at J, with 8 bases between the two ends. Germline V gene data show CDR1 as SQVTM and CDR2 as ANQGSEA. DNA for the CDR3: TGCAGCGTTGGGTCAGGGAACTATGGCTACACCTTC. This codes for CSVGSGNYGYTF.

The J gene is TRBJ1-2, the V gene TRBV28, with TRBD1 matching 10 bases. The CDR3 runs to 14 residues. J gave up 7 bases and V 5 bases, and 7 bases lay outside the gene matches. Per the germline V gene, CDR1 is MDHEN and CDR2 is SYDVKM. This chain's CDR3 is CASSPGQGLFGYTF. The DNA of the CDR3 is TGTGCCAGCAGTCCGGGACAGGGGCTATTTGGCTACACCTTC.

The chain joins TRBV30 to TRBJ2-2; 10 bases are a match to TRBD2. The V segment lost 1 base and the J segment 4 bases; nucleotides outside the gene matches: 9. CDR3 length: 17 residues. Germline CDR1 is GTSNPN and CDR2 is SVGIG (reference sequence). The CDR3 loop reads CAWSGVAGGHGTGELFF. Here the CDR3 DNA reads TGTGCCTGGAGTGGGGTAGCGGGAGGCCATGGCACCGGGGAGCTGTTTTTT.

This sequence joins TRBV5-1 and TRBJ2-3; 7 bases are a match to TRBD1. Germline loops: CDR1 SGHRS, CDR2 YFSETQ. V dropped 4 bases and J dropped 3; count of bases not matched to a gene: 8. This CDR3 is built from 15 residues. CDR3 residues: CASSTRQGDTDTQYF. DNA for the CDR3: TGCGCCAGCAGCACTCGACAGGGTGATACAGATACGCAGTATTTT.

The V call is TRBV2, the J call TRBJ1-4, with 7 bases that match TRBD1. Trimming took 5 bases from V and 5 from J; bases not matched to a gene: 5. The CDR3 is 14 amino acids. Germline V gives CDR1 SNHLY, CDR2 FYNNEI. The CDR3 here is CASSRTGQNEKLFF. The CDR3 DNA sequence: TGTGCCAGCAGTAGGACGGGACAGAATGAAAAACTGTTTTTT.

The chain links TRBV21-1 to TRBJ2-3; TRBD2 is taken as the D call from the table, unchecked against the DNA. TRBV21-1 is a documented pseudogene. The CDR3 contains 15 residues. The CDR3 is CASSKEGRAPDTQYF. Here the CDR3 DNA reads TGTGCCAGCAGCAAAGAAGGGAGGGCCCCAGATACGCAGTATTTT.